This entry features one T cell receptor beta chain sequence. Its antigen is not identified. This sequence may be a read error, since a much larger clone differs from it by one base. Library construction for TCR beta used iRepertoire HTBI primers and Arm-PCR of CDR3 regions. TCRdb reanalysed the multiplex PCR reads using MiXCR and keeps one entry per CDR3 protein. This sample yields 650,000 to 700,000 distinct CDR3 sequences, of which 30% are seen a single time; under 50% belongs to the top ten. The data belong to a study of regulatory T cells in long-lasting Graves disease. Looking at the study overall: More than 5 years of antithyroid drugs with positive TSH receptor antibodies defined persistent Graves' disease. Study-wide findings and caveats: Persistent Graves' disease cases displayed lower TCR diversity than newly diagnosed ones. Favored usage of TRBV28, TRBJ1-2 and TRBJ2-5 was recorded in persistent disease.

Time point indicated: persistent/refractory GD, antithyroid drugs over 5 years with positive TRAb. Extracted PBMC RNA gave rise to the TCR library. In Xi'an, China, an endocrinology department was the source of patients. The CDR3 has 14 amino acids. Deletions cut 4 bases from V and 5 bases from J, with 17 bases between. Germline CDR1 reads SQVTM; CDR2 reads ANQGSEA. The chain carries TRBV29-1 and TRBJ1-2; D might be TRBD1 (6 bases). This TCR came from a female donor with Graves disease. The sample in question was peripheral blood mononuclear cells (PBMCs), obtained when the disease was refractory, from a patient treated with antithyroid drugs. The DNA of the CDR3 is TGCAGCGTTGTACAGCCGGACAGCCAGTATGGCTACACCTTC. Translated: CSVVQPDSQYGYTF. Looking up the rest from reference TRBV29-1 and TRBJ1-2 gives the full variable domain: SAVISQKPSRDICQRGTSLTIQCQVDSQVTMMFWYRQQPGQSLTLIATANQGSEATYESGFVIDKFPISRPNLTFSTLTVSNMSPEDSSIYLCSVVQPDSQYGYTFGSGTRLTVV.